This T cell receptor (beta chain) came from a study of cytomegalovirus exposure and HLA in healthy donors. Clones were sequenced by immunoSEQ multiplex PCR, and TCRdb holds only the in-frame ones, with some missing. The data hold approximately 220,000 clones, with more than 75% observed a single time. This CDR3 region has 14 residues. The V end was cut by 0 bases, the J end by 6 bases, with 11 bases between. CDR1 and CDR2 (germline): SGHDN, FVKESK. About this clone: What it recognizes is unknown.

Study findings and constraints: Investigators reported some 150 TCR beta chains as tied to cytomegalovirus.

The chain combines TRBV14 with TRBJ1-2, with TRBD1 as a possible D gene (5 bases). Sequenced input: PBMCs. This clonotype originated in a man aged 18 to 29 in good health and CMV-seronegative. Here the CDR3 DNA reads TGTGCCAGCAGCCAAGATCTTATAGGGGATGGCTACACCTTC. Protein product: CASSQDLIGDGYTF.